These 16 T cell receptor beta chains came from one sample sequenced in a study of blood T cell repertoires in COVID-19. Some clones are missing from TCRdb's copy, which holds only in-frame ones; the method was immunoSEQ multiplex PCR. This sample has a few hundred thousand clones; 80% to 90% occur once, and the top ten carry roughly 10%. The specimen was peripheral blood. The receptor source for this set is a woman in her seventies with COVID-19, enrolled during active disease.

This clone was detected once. CDR3 bases: TGTGCCAGCAGCCCCGTTCCCGGGAACACCGGGGAGCTGTTTTTT. This sequence encodes CASSPVPGNTGELFF. This sequence joins TRBV9 and TRBJ2-2; D gene ambiguous. The V end lost 4 bases, the J end lost 1 base, and 11 bases lay between the germline ends. The CDR3 covers 15 residues. Germline V lookup: CDR1 SGDLS, CDR2 YYNGEE.

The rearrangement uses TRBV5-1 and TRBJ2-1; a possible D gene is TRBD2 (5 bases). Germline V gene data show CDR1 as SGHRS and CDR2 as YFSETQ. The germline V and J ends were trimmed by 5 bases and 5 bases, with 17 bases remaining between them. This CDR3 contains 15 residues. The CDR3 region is CASRQRTDGDNEQFF. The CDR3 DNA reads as TGCGCCAGCAGACAAAGAACGGACGGGGACAATGAGCAGTTCTTC. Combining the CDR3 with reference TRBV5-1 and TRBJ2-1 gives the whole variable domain KAGVTQTPRYLIKTRGQQVTLSCSPISGHRSVSWYQQTPGQGLQFLFEYFSETQRNKGNFPGRFSGRQFSNSRSEMNVSTLELGDSALYLCASRQRTDGDNEQFFGPGTRLTVL.

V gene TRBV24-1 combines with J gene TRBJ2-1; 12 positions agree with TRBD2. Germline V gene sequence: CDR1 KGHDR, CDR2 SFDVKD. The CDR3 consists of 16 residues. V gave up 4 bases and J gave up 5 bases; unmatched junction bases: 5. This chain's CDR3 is CATSDRLAGADNEQFF. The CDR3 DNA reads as TGTGCCACCAGTGACAGACTAGCGGGAGCGGACAATGAGCAGTTCTTC.

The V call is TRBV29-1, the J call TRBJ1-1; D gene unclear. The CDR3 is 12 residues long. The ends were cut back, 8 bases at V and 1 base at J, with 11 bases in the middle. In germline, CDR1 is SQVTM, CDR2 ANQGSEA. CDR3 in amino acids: CSIQTTNTEAFF. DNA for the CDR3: TGCAGCATACAGACGACGAACACTGAAGCTTTCTTT. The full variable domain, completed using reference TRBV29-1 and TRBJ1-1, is SAVISQKPSRDICQRGTSLTIQCQVDSQVTMMFWYRQQPGQSLTLIATANQGSEATYESGFVIDKFPISRPNLTFSTLTVSNMSPEDSSIYLCSIQTTNTEAFFGQGTRLTVV.

CDR3 sequence: CASSRTGYEQYF. Written as DNA, the CDR3 is TGTGCCAGCAGTAGGACAGGTTACGAGCAGTACTTC. The chain carries TRBV28 and TRBJ2-7; 7 bases agree with TRBD1. CDR1 is MDHEN, CDR2 SYDVKM, per germline. The CDR3 totals 12 residues. With 5 bases clipped from V and 4 bases from J, the junction kept 2 bases outside the gene matches. The whole variable domain, remainder taken from reference TRBV28 and TRBJ2-7, is DVKVTQSSRYLVKRTGEKVFLECVQDMDHENMFWYRQDPGLGLRLIYFSYDVKMKEKGDIPEGYSVSREKKERFSLILESASTNQTSMYLCASSRTGYEQYFGPGTRLTVT.

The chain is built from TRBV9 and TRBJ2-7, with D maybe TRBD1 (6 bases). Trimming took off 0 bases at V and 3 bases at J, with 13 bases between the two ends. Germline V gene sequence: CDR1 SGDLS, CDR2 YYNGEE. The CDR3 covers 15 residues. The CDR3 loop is CASSVAGTSFYEQYF. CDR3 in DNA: TGTGCCAGCAGCGTAGCCGGGACATCCTTCTACGAGCAGTACTTC.

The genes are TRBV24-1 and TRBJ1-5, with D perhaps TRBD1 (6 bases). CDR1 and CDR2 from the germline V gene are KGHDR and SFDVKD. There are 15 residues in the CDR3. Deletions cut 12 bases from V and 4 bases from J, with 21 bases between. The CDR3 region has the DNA TGTGCCGTCGGGAAAAGAGGAACAGGGAATCAGCCCCAGCATTTT. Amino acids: CAVGKRGTGNQPQHF.

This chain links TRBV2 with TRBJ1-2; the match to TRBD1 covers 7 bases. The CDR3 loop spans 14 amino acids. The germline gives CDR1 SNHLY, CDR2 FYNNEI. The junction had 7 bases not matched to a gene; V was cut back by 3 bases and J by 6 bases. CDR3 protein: CASSDEKGAHGYTF. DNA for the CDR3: TGTGCCAGCAGTGACGAAAAGGGGGCCCATGGCTACACCTTC.

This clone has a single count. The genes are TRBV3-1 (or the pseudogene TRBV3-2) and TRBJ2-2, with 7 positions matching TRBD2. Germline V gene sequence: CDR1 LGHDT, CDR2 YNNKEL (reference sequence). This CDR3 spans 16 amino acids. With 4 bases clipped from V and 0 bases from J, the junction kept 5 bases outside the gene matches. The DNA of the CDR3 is TGTGCCAGCAGCCCACCTAGCGGCGCGAACACCGGGGAGCTGTTTTTT. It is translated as CASSPPSGANTGELFF.

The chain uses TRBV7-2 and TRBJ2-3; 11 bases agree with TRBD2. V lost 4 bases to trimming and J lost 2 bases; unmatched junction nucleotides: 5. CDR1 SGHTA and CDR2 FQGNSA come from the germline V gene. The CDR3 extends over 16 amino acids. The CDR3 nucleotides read TGTGCCAGCAGCTCTGGGACTAGCGGAAACACAGATACGCAGTATTTT. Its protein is CASSSGTSGNTDTQYF.

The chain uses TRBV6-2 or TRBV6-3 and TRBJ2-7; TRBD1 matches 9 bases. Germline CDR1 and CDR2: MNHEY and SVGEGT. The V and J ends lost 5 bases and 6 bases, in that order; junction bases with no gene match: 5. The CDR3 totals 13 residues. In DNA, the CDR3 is TGTGCCAGCAGTCAGGGGACAGGGCGCGAGCAGTACTTC. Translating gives CASSQGTGREQYF.

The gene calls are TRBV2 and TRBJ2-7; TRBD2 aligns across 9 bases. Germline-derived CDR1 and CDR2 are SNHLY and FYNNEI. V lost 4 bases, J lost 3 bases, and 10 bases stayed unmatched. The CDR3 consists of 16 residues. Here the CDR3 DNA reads TGTGCCAGCAGTGGCCTTTTTTTAGCGGGAGTCTACGAGCAGTACTTC. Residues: CASSGLFLAGVYEQYF.

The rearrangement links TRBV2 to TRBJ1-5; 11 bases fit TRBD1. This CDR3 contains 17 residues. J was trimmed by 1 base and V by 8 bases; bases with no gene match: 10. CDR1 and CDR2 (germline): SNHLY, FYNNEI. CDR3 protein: CASGRGTGGVSNQPQHF. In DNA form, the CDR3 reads TGTGCCAGCGGACGGGGGACAGGGGGAGTAAGCAATCAGCCCCAGCATTTT.

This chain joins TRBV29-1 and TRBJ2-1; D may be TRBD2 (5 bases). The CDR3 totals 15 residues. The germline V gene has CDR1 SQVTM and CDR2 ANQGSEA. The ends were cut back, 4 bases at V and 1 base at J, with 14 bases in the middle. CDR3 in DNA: TGCAGCGTTGGACGGGGTTATGGATCCTACAATGAGCAGTTCTTC. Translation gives CSVGRGYGSYNEQFF.

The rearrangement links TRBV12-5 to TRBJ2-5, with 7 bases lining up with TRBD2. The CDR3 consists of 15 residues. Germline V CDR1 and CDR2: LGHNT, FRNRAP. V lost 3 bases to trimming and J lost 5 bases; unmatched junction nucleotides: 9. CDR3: CASGFGGSSVETQYF. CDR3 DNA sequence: TGTGCTAGTGGTTTCGGCGGGAGTTCCGTTGAGACCCAGTACTTC.

The CDR3 sequence: CASGESNEQYF. In nucleotides, the CDR3 is TGTGCCAGCGGAGAGTCTAACGAGCAGTACTTC. This chain joins TRBV28 and TRBJ2-7; no reliable D call. CDR1 is MDHEN and CDR2 is SYDVKM in the germline V gene. The CDR3 is 11 residues long. Trimming stripped 8 bases from V and 5 bases from J, with 10 bases between.